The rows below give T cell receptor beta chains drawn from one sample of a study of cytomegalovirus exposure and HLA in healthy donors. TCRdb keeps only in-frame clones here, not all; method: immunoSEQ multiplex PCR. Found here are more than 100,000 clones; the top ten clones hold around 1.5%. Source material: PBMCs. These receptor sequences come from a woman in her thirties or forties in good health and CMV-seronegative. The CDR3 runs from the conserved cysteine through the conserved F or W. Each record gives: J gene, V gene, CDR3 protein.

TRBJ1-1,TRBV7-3,CASRDQGALTEAFF
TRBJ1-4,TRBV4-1,CASSQESGATNEKLFF
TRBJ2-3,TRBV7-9,CASRWGQGPDTQYF
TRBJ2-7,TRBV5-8,CASSPRDRGFHEQYF
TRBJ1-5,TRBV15,CATSRAGGWGNQPQHF
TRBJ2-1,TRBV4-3,CASSQDPQGSMDEQFF
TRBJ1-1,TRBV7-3,CASSFTPRTEAFF
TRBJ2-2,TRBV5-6,CASSFLEGAETGELFF
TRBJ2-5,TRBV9,CASSVGADQETQYF
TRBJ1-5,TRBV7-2,CASSLETGRQPQHF
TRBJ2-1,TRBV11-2,CASSLGAVSYNEQFF
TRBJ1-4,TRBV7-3,CASSRDQEGFREKLFF
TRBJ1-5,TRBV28,CASSLIAVSNQPQHF
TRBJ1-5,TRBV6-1,CASSEAGPGINQPQHF
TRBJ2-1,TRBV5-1,CASSLSVYNEQFF
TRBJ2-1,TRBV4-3,CASSQDLAGAGDEQFF
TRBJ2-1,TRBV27,CASSPGTGGGSNEQFF
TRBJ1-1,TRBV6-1,CASSELQGYTEAFF
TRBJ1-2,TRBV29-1,CSVGPQGNYGYTF
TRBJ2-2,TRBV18,CASSPLNTGELFF
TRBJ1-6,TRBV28,CASSPAGQGNSPLHF
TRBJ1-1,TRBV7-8,CASSPWQGKGTEAFF
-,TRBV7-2,CASSFATYEQYF
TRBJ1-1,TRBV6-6,CASSRLGVGATEAFF
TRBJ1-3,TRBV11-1,CASSPTGTGGRNTIYF
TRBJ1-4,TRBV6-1,CASSDEDRGEKLFF
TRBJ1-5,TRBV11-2,CASSSTGARNQPQHF
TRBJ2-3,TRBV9,CASSVVEDTQYF
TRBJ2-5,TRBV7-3,CASSLTGAREQYF
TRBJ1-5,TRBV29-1,CSVRTGGNQPQHF
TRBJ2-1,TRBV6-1,CASTHQWTTYNEQFF
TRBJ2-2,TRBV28,CASTTGTGELFF
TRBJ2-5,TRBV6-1,CASSEARTAGGEQETQYF
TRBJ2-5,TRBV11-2,CASSPQGRETQYF
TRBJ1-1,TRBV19,CAARSLAEAFF
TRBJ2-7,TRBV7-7,CASSFGQAIIYEQYF
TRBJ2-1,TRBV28,CASGDLAGVYNEQFF
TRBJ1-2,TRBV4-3,CASSQTLGERDGYTF
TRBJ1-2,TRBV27,CASSYRTGGANGYTF
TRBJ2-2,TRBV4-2,CASSQDRDKANTGELFF
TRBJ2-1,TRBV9,CASSVESGGAGEQFF
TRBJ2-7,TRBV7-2,CASSPAAVSYEQYF
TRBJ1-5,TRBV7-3,CASSPTGAIGQPQHF
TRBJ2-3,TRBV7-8,CASILIQAGADTQYF
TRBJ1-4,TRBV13,CASSLGKQGIVAKLFF
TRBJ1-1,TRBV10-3,CAITKDTRTYTEAFF
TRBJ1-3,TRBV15,CATSQVGRTISGNTIYF
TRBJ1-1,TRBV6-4,CASSEGGNTEAFF
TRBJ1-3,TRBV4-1,CASSQAPSGTKMFNSGNTIYF
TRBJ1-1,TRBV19,CASSISPLGNTEAFF
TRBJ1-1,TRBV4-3,CASSQEIKGRDEAFF
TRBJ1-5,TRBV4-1,CASSQVRNQPQHF
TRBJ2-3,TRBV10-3,CAISESSLAGATDTQYF
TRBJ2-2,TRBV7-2,CASSLALTGELFF
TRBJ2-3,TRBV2,CASSEARRSRTDTQYF
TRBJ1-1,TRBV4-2,CASSPGYRAPEAFF
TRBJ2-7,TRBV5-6,CASGIDRGPGPYEQYF
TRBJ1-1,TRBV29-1,CSVDSGTGETEAFF